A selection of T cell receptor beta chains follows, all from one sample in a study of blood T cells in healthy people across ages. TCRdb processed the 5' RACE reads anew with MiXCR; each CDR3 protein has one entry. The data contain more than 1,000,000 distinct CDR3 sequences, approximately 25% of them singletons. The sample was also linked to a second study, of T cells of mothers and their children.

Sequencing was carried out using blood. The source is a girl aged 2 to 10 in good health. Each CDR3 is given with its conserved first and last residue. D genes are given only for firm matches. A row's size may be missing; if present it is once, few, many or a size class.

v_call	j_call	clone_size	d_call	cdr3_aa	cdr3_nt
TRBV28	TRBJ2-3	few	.	CASSYRGGDPSGPSTDTQYF	TGTGCCAGCAGTTATAGGGGGGGCGATCCTAGCGGTCCTAGCACAGATACGCAGTATTTT
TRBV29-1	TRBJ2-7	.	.	CSVEYEYEQYF	TGCAGCGTTGAATATGAGTACGAGCAGTACTTC
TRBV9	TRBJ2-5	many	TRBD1	CASSAGTEETQYF	TGTGCCAGCAGCGCGGGGACAGAAGAGACCCAGTACTTC
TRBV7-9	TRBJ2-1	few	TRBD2	CASSGTSGISYNEQFF	TGTGCCAGCAGCGGGACTAGCGGTATCTCCTACAATGAGCAGTTCTTC
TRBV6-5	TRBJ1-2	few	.	CASSYSLIPGANYGYTF	TGTGCCAGCAGTTACTCGCTCATCCCGGGTGCGAACTATGGCTACACCTTC
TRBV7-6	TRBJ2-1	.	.	CASSLNVGNEQFF	TGTGCCAGCAGCTTAAATGTCGGCAATGAGCAGTTCTTC
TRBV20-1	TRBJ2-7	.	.	CSAKADYTYEQYF	TGCAGTGCTAAAGCGGATTATACCTACGAGCAGTACTTC
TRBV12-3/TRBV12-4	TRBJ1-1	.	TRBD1	CASSLNRGTEAFF	TGTGCCAGCAGTTTAAACAGGGGAACTGAAGCTTTCTTT
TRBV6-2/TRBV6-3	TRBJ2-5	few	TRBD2	CASSYYSGGPRGQETQYF	TGTGCCAGCAGTTACTACTCGGGAGGGCCGAGGGGTCAAGAGACCCAGTACTTC
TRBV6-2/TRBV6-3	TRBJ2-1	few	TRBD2	CASSRGGRGDNEQFF	TGTGCCAGCAGCCGGGGAGGGAGGGGTGACAATGAGCAGTTCTTC
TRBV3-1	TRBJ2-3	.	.	CASSQGIRNTQYF	TGTGCCAGCAGCCAAGGGATCCGGAATACGCAGTATTTT
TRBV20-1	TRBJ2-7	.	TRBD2	CSARDLAGGGYEQYF	TGCAGTGCTAGAGATCTGGCGGGAGGAGGATACGAGCAGTACTTC
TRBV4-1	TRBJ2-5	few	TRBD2	CASSQELAGAETQYF	TGCGCCAGCAGCCAAGAATTGGCGGGAGCGGAGACCCAGTACTTC
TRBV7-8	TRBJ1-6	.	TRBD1	CASSLEVTGPSPLHF	TGTGCCAGCAGCTTAGAGGTGACAGGGCCATCACCCCTCCACTTT
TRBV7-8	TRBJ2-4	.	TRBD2	CASSLVSGSLQNIQYF	TGTGCCAGCAGCTTAGTCAGCGGGAGCTTACAAAACATTCAGTACTTC
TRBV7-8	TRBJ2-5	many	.	CASSLLFDPGETQYF	TGTGCCAGCAGCCTACTGTTTGACCCGGGGGAGACCCAGTACTTC
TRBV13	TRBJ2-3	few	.	CASSLKVPQSADTQYF	TGTGCCAGCAGCTTAAAGGTTCCGCAAAGCGCAGATACGCAGTATTTT